One and the same sample provided the 10 T cell receptor beta chains below, sequenced in a study of T-cell memory formation after mild COVID-19. From the 5' RACE reads, TCRdb called clonotypes with MiXCR, one entry per CDR3 protein. Among fewer than 400,000 distinct CDR3 sequences listed, 10% to 15% were seen once. Sample: PBMCs or a T cell subset sorted from them (not recorded which). The source of these receptors is a man between 18 and 35 years old who had mild COVID-19 (a few samples of this study predate the infection). Cell type and time point are not known.

The CDR3 is CASSQTGVEKLFF. DNA of the CDR3: TGTGCCAGCAGCCAAACAGGGGTGGAAAAACTGTTTTTT. This rearrangement joins TRBV28 to TRBJ1-4, with 7 bases identical to TRBD1. The V gene end was trimmed by 6 bases and the J gene end by 8 bases; junction bases not matched to a gene: 6. Germline values: CDR1 MDHEN, CDR2 SYDVKM. This CDR3 contains 13 residues.

This clonotype was seen at least ten times. This chain connects TRBV5-1 to TRBJ2-1; 11 bases line up with TRBD2. This CDR3 region has 15 residues. The germline V gene encodes CDR1 SGHRS and CDR2 YFSETQ. Germline trimming cut 0 bases from V and 7 bases from J; bases unmatched to any gene: 3. The CDR3 loop is CASSLVAGGPNEQFF. The CDR3 DNA is TGCGCCAGCAGCTTGGTAGCGGGGGGGCCGAATGAGCAGTTCTTC.

The chain is built from TRBV13 and TRBJ1-2; TRBD1 is a possible D gene (6 bases). The CDR3 covers 12 residues. Trimming stripped 0 bases from V and 13 bases from J, with 12 bases between. From germline, CDR1 is PRHDT and CDR2 FYEKMQ (reference sequence). This CDR3 is CASSLGTGQGTF. DNA of the CDR3: TGTGCCAGCAGCTTAGGGACAGGCCAAGGCACCTTC. Full variable domain (outside the CDR3, taken from reference TRBV13 and TRBJ1-2): AAGVIQSPRHLIKEKRETATLKCYPIPRHDTVYWYQQGPGQDPQFLISFYEKMQSDKGSIPDRFSAQQFSDYHSELNMSSLELGDSALYFCASSLGTGQGTFGSGTRLTVV.

The table lists this clonotype with a few counts. The rearrangement uses TRBV12-3 or TRBV12-4 and TRBJ1-1; weak D call: TRBD1 (6 bases). This CDR3 contains 14 residues. V lost 5 bases and J lost 7, with 17 bases in between. This CDR3 reads CASSPPWGRVEAFF. Here the CDR3 DNA reads TGTGCCAGCAGTCCCCCGTGGGGGCGCGTTGAAGCTTTCTTT.

This chain links TRBV10-3 with TRBJ1-2, with a weak D call TRBD1 (6 bases). Deletions cut 11 bases from V and 4 bases from J, with 8 bases between. CDR3 size: 10 residues. The germline V gene encodes CDR1 ENHRY and CDR2 SYGVKD. CDR3 sequence (DNA): TGTGCCTCGACAGGCTATGGCTACACCTTC. Translated: CASTGYGYTF.

Notes on this clonotype: A read error may account for a junction end that differs from germline. J is TRBJ1-2 and V is TRBV6-4; D unclear. The CDR3 loop spans 14 amino acids. Germline CDR1 and CDR2: MRHNA and SNTAGT. The CDR3 sequence: CASSPEGFNYGYTF. CDR3 in DNA: TGTGCCAGCAGTCCAGAGGGCTTTAACTATGGATACACCTTC.

CDR3 residues: CASSMAGGPTVEQFF. The CDR3 DNA sequence: TGTGCCAGTAGTATGGCAGGGGGGCCAACCGTTGAGCAGTTCTTC. The chain couples TRBV19 to TRBJ2-1; tentative D call: TRBD1 (7 bases). Trimming left V 3 bases short and J 9 bases short, with 18 bases between. The CDR3 is made up of 15 amino acids. CDR1 LNHDA and CDR2 SQIVND come from the germline V gene (reference sequence).

The gene calls are TRBV19 and TRBJ2-1; D is undetermined. This CDR3 has 12 amino acids. CDR1 LNHDA and CDR2 SQIVND come from the germline V gene (reference sequence). Trimming left V 3 bases short and J 9 bases short, with 9 bases between. DNA for the CDR3: TGTGCCAGTAGTATCTCCGCAGGTGAGCAGTTCTTC. It encodes CASSISAGEQFF.

There are a few counts of this clonotype. The chain employs TRBV24-1 and TRBJ2-1; 9 bases agree with TRBD1. V lost 9 bases, J lost 8 bases, and 7 bases stayed unmatched. Germline CDR1 reads KGHDR; CDR2 reads SFDVKD. This CDR3 is 13 amino acids long. The CDR3: CATGTGSRDEQFF. The CDR3 DNA follows: TGTGCCACCGGGACAGGGAGTCGAGATGAGCAGTTCTTC.

The sample holds many counts of this clonotype. The chain uses TRBV5-1 and TRBJ2-3; D call uncertain. Germline CDR1 and CDR2: SGHRS and YFSETQ. This CDR3 region has 12 residues. Trimming removed 4 bases from V and 3 bases from J, with 6 bases in between. In nucleotides, the CDR3 is TGCGCCAGCAGCCAGCTAACAGATACGCAGTATTTT. It is translated as CASSQLTDTQYF.